This T cell receptor beta chain emerged from a study of neoadjuvant nivolumab and ipilimumab in lung cancer. Looking at the study overall: The combination arm added day-1 ipilimumab 1 mg/kg to nivolumab 3 mg/kg on days 1, 15, 29. General study points: Higher pretherapy blood TCR richness went with higher resected-tumor richness. TCR richness and clonality were higher in tumors than adjacent uninvolved lung.

Profiled with immunoSEQ multiplex PCR; TCRdb holds only in-frame clones, not every one. This table has some 29,000 clones, over 80% appearing once. Comment on this clone: The antigen remains undetermined.

The receptor's source is an adult with non-small cell lung cancer. The source was tumor tissue, collected after neoadjuvant nivolumab, alone or with ipilimumab, at or shortly before surgery.

The chain's CDR3 is CASSYSEQFYGYTF. The CDR3 coding sequence is TGTGCCAGCAGTTACTCGGAACAGTTCTATGGCTACACCTTC. The chain carries TRBV6-5 and TRBJ1-2; no clear D. CDR3 length: 14 amino acids. V was pared by 0 bases and J by 4 bases, with 9 bases between. Germline-derived CDR1 and CDR2 are MNHEY and SVGAGI.